The next 30 T cell receptor beta chains were all read from a single sample in a study of neoadjuvant anti-PD-1 for oral cavity cancer. Generated by immunoSEQ multiplex PCR, the TCRdb table keeps only in-frame clones and is missing some. Found here are 14,000 or so clones, 66% of them singletons; the top ten hold 2% to 2.5%. Sequenced material: PBMCs, taken before nivolumab (anti-PD-1) treatment. The source of these receptors is a person between 40 and 80 years old with oral cavity squamous cell carcinoma.

This clone occurred a few times. The rearrangement joins TRBV18 to TRBJ1-1; D uncertain. Germline lookup yields CDR1 KGHSH and CDR2 LQKENI. V lost 3 bases and J 3 bases, leaving 14 bases between the germline ends. The CDR3 sequence is 15 residues long. The CDR3 is CASSPLPGGDTEAFF. The CDR3 region has the DNA TGTGCCAGCTCACCCCTCCCGGGCGGAGACACTGAAGCTTTCTTT.

The chain combines TRBV11-2 with TRBJ2-7; D is ambiguous. Trimming took 1 base from V and 5 from J, leaving 3 bases between them. The CDR3 is made up of 11 amino acids. Germline CDR1 SGHAT, CDR2 FQNNGV. DNA of the CDR3: TGTGCCAGCAGCTTAGTAGACGAGCAGTACTTC. Translated, it gives CASSLVDEQYF.

V is TRBV28 and J is TRBJ1-4; D not certain. In germline, CDR1 is MDHEN, CDR2 SYDVKM. This CDR3 has 17 amino acids. Trimming stripped 5 bases from V and 3 bases from J, with 19 bases between. In DNA form, the CDR3 reads TGTGCCAGCAGTCGTACCCCAAGCCTGCGGGCTAATGAAAAACTGTTTTTT. Its translation: CASSRTPSLRANEKLFF.

The V call is TRBV7-9, the J call TRBJ1-1, with 11 bases aligning to TRBD1. With V trimmed by 5 bases and J by 3 bases, 8 bases remained unmatched. Germline CDR1 reads SEHNR; CDR2 reads FQNEAQ (reference sequence). This CDR3 has 16 residues. The CDR3 nucleotides read TGTGCCAGCAGCACCGGGACAGGGGGAAGGTACACTGAAGCTTTCTTT. Translation: CASSTGTGGRYTEAFF.

The V gene is TRBV11-3, the J gene TRBJ1-1; TRBD1 matches 10 bases. J gave up 4 bases and V 4 bases, and 6 bases lay outside the gene matches. Looked up from germline, CDR1 is SGHNT and CDR2 is YENEEA. The CDR3 has 15 residues. CDR3 sequence (DNA): TGTGCCAGCAGCTCCCCCGGGACAGGGGTCACTGAAGCTTTCTTT. Protein: CASSSPGTGVTEAFF.

The chain combines TRBV28 with TRBJ1-2; D is unresolved. From germline, CDR1 is MDHEN and CDR2 SYDVKM. The length of the CDR3 is 13 residues. Trimming pared 2 bases from V and 4 bases from J, leaving 8 bases between. Here the CDR3 reads CASSLMIGYGYTF. The CDR3 DNA is TGTGCCAGCAGTTTAATGATAGGCTATGGCTACACCTTC.

This chain links TRBV28 with TRBJ1-5; 7 nucleotides match TRBD1. CDR1 MDHEN and CDR2 SYDVKM come from the germline V gene. There are 13 residues in the CDR3. V trimming: 5 bases; J trimming: 5 bases; junction bases outside the gene matches: 3. DNA for the CDR3: TGTGCCAGCAGTCCGACAGGGTATCAGCCCCAGCATTTT. Its translation is CASSPTGYQPQHF.

The V call is TRBV6-6, the J call TRBJ2-2; D is perhaps TRBD1 or TRBD2 (5 bases each). Germline CDR1 is MNHNY and CDR2 is SVGAGI (reference sequence). V lost 7 bases to trimming and J lost 6 bases, with 15 bases between them. This CDR3 contains 14 residues. This chain's CDR3 is CASMEPGTPGELFF. Here the CDR3 DNA reads TGTGCCAGCATGGAACCGGGGACCCCCGGGGAGCTGTTTTTT.

This clone has more than one count but fewer than ten. The rearrangement uses TRBV6-5 and TRBJ1-4, with D unclear. The germline V gene has CDR1 MNHEY and CDR2 SVGAGI. V was cut by 5 bases and J by 4 bases, with 11 bases left in between. This CDR3 region has 14 residues. The CDR3 protein is CASSPHRDNEKLFF. The CDR3 region has the DNA TGTGCCAGCAGTCCCCATCGAGATAATGAAAAACTGTTTTTT.

The chain is built from TRBV2 and TRBJ1-5, with a possible D match to TRBD1 (5 bases). From germline, CDR1 is SNHLY and CDR2 FYNNEI. The V end was cut by 6 bases, the J end by 3 bases, with 9 bases between. The CDR3 runs 13 residues. The CDR3 here is CASSRQNNQPQHF. The CDR3 region has the DNA TGTGCCAGCAGCCGACAGAACAATCAGCCCCAGCATTTT.

The chain joins TRBV6-1 to TRBJ2-3; 15 bases match TRBD2. The CDR3 extends over 18 amino acids. Germline V gene lookup returns CDR1 MNHNS and CDR2 SASEGT. V trimming: 3 bases; J trimming: 7 bases; junction bases outside the gene matches: 11. The CDR3 nucleotides are TGTGCCAGCAGTGACGAAGGACTAGCGGGAGGGAATCTACATACGCAGTATTTT. Amino acid sequence: CASSDEGLAGGNLHTQYF.

This sequence joins TRBV7-9 and TRBJ2-5; TRBD2 is a possible D gene (6 bases). Germline V lookup: CDR1 SEHNR, CDR2 FQNEAQ (reference sequence). CDR3 length: 15 residues. Deletions cut 2 bases from V and 5 bases from J, with 15 bases between. CDR3 nucleotide sequence: TGTGCCAGCAGCTTATCGGGAGCGCGAGGGGAGACCCAGTACTTC. It codes for CASSLSGARGETQYF.

The chain combines TRBV6-4 with TRBJ2-3; D gene uncertain. Trimming left V 6 bases short and J 4 bases short, with 14 bases between. The germline gives CDR1 MRHNA, CDR2 SNTAGT. The CDR3 has 14 amino acids. The CDR3 reads CASRSGPAADTQYF. The CDR3 DNA follows: TGTGCCAGCAGGTCTGGGCCCGCGGCAGATACGCAGTATTTT.

The CDR3 loop is CASSLIRTGGSYGYTF. CDR3 DNA sequence: TGTGCCAGCAGTTTAATCCGGACAGGGGGGAGCTATGGCTACACCTTC. V is TRBV28 and J is TRBJ1-2; 10 nucleotides match TRBD1. This CDR3 has 16 residues. Germline V gene sequence: CDR1 MDHEN, CDR2 SYDVKM. Unmatched junction bases numbered 7, after V lost 2 bases and J lost 4 bases.

This clone was seen more than once but under ten times. This chain links TRBV10-2 with TRBJ1-2; D is unclear. Trimming took off 4 bases at V and 0 bases at J, with 12 bases between the two ends. CDR1 and CDR2 (germline): WSHSY, SAAADI. This CDR3 contains 15 residues. CDR3 amino acids: CASSGVEASNYGYTF. The CDR3 coding sequence is TGCGCCAGCAGTGGAGTCGAGGCCTCTAACTATGGCTACACCTTC.

Only one count was recorded for this clone. The V and J genes are TRBV7-2 and TRBJ2-7; TRBD1 matches at 9 bases. Looked up from germline, CDR1 is SGHTA and CDR2 is FQGNSA. With V trimmed by 4 bases and J by 5 bases, 18 bases remained unmatched. The length of the CDR3 is 18 residues. Here the CDR3 reads CASSSHRTGGAQGHEQYF. Here the CDR3 DNA reads TGTGCCAGCAGCTCCCATCGAACAGGGGGCGCTCAGGGCCACGAGCAGTACTTC.

The CDR3: CASSPPSDLWSYTF. The CDR3 nucleotides read TGTGCCAGCAGCCCTCCTTCCGACCTATGGAGCTACACCTTC. The rearrangement links TRBV7-2 to TRBJ1-2; D remains unclear. Trimming stripped 5 bases from V and 9 bases from J, with 19 bases between. Germline V gene data show CDR1 as SGHTA and CDR2 as FQGNSA. This CDR3 is built from 14 residues.

The chain couples TRBV19 to TRBJ1-5; D unresolved. Trimming shortened V by 5 bases and J by 0 bases, and 8 bases separated the two germline ends. The CDR3 covers 14 residues. Looked up from germline, CDR1 is LNHDA and CDR2 is SQIVND (reference sequence). The CDR3 DNA reads as TGTGCCAGTAGTCGCGTTAATAGCAATCAGCCCCAGCATTTT. This codes for CASSRVNSNQPQHF. Combining the CDR3 with reference TRBV19 and TRBJ1-5 gives the whole variable domain DGGITQSPKYLFRKEGQNVTLSCEQNLNHDAMYWYRQDPGQGLRLIYYSQIVNDFQKGDIAEGYSVSREKKESFPLTVTSAQKNPTAFYLCASSRVNSNQPQHFGDGTRLSIL.

The chain joins TRBV5-6 to TRBJ1-1; D gene ambiguous. Germline assignment: CDR1 SGHDT and CDR2 YYEEEE. Trimming took off 1 base at V and 0 bases at J, with 4 bases between the two ends. There are 13 residues in the CDR3. Here the CDR3 DNA reads TGTGCCAGCAGCTTGCAAATGAACACTGAAGCTTTCTTT. This gives the protein CASSLQMNTEAFF.

V and J are TRBV27 and TRBJ2-3, with D possibly TRBD1 on 5 matching bases. Trimming removed 3 bases from V and 4 bases from J, with 11 bases in between. The CDR3 is 14 residues long. CDR1 MNHEY and CDR2 SMNVEV come from the germline V gene (reference sequence). This CDR3 is CASSLGLPADTQYF. The CDR3 DNA sequence: TGTGCCAGCAGTTTGGGGCTGCCGGCAGATACGCAGTATTTT.

The gene calls are TRBV5-4 and TRBJ1-2; D is perhaps TRBD1 (5 bases). This CDR3 is 12 amino acids long. V lost 0 bases, J lost 8 bases, and 8 bases lay in between. Germline V gene lookup returns CDR1 SGHNT and CDR2 YYREEE (reference sequence). CDR3 protein: CASSLGGEGYTF. The CDR3 nucleotides read TGTGCCAGCAGCTTGGGAGGGGAAGGCTACACCTTC.

The chain carries TRBV6-5 and TRBJ1-1; 7 nucleotides match TRBD1. J gave up 3 bases and V 6 bases, and 10 bases lay outside the gene matches. This CDR3 is 15 amino acids long. CDR1 is MNHEY, CDR2 SVGAGI, per germline. CDR3: CASSPPRGGHTEAFF. CDR3 sequence (DNA): TGTGCCAGCAGCCCACCGAGAGGGGGCCACACTGAAGCTTTCTTT.

This clone was seen more than once but under ten times. The J gene is TRBJ1-1, the V gene TRBV11-2, with D possibly being TRBD1 (6 bases). This CDR3 spans 14 amino acids. The germline gives CDR1 SGHAT, CDR2 FQNNGV. Trimming left V 3 bases short and J 1 base short, with 9 bases between. The CDR3 DNA reads TGTGCCAGCAGCTTTCCGGGACAGAACACTGAAGCTTTCTTT. Translated, it gives CASSFPGQNTEAFF.

V and J are TRBV5-8 and TRBJ1-5; D remains ambiguous. The ends were cut back, 0 bases at V and 0 bases at J, with 7 bases in the middle. Germline CDR1 is SGHTS and CDR2 is YDEGEE. CDR3 length: 15 residues. CDR3 residues: CASSLGAVSNQPQHF. CDR3 nucleotides: TGTGCCAGCAGCTTGGGGGCAGTTAGCAATCAGCCCCAGCATTTT.

This clone came up a few times. This chain connects TRBV5-1 to TRBJ2-5; the D gene is possibly TRBD1 (6 bases). V dropped 3 bases and J dropped 3 bases, with 15 bases sitting between them. This CDR3 is 15 amino acids long. Per germline, CDR1 SGHRS and CDR2 YFSETQ. The CDR3 loop is CASSYYRVEKETQYF. CDR3 DNA sequence: TGCGCCAGCAGCTATTACAGGGTTGAGAAAGAGACCCAGTACTTC.

V and J are TRBV28 and TRBJ2-7, with 11 positions matching TRBD1. The V gene's germline CDR1 is MDHEN and CDR2 SYDVKM. This CDR3 comprises 17 residues. The ends lost 4 bases at V and 3 bases at J; junction bases unmatched: 11. The CDR3 sequence: CASSSARTGGLSYEQYF. Here the CDR3 DNA reads TGTGCCAGCAGTTCCGCAAGGACAGGGGGCTTGAGCTACGAGCAGTACTTC.

The chain is built from TRBV7-6 and TRBJ2-7, with a possible D match to TRBD2 (5 bases). The CDR3 is 14 amino acids. CDR1 SGHVS and CDR2 FNYEAQ come from the germline V gene. V lost 0 bases to trimming and J lost 2 bases, with 8 bases between them. CDR3 nucleotide sequence: TGTGCCAGCAGCTTAGCAGAGGGTGCCTACGAGCAGTACTTC. It yields the protein CASSLAEGAYEQYF.

The J gene is TRBJ2-7, the V gene TRBV28, with D maybe TRBD2 (6 bases). Trimming pared 8 bases from V and 2 bases from J, leaving 13 bases between. Germline V CDR1 and CDR2: MDHEN, SYDVKM. The CDR3 is 13 residues long. The CDR3 coding sequence is TGTGCCAGCTCGGCTAGCGATGCCTACGAGCAGTACTTC. This codes for CASSASDAYEQYF.

This rearrangement joins TRBV6-4 to TRBJ2-1, with 10 bases fitting TRBD1. CDR3 length: 15 residues. Germline V gives CDR1 MRHNA, CDR2 SNTAGT. V shed 4 bases and J 3 bases; nucleotides not matched to a gene: 3. The CDR3 nucleotides are TGTGCCAGCAGTGCGACAGGGGGCTTCTACAATGAGCAGTTCTTC. Protein: CASSATGGFYNEQFF.

V and J are TRBV7-6 and TRBJ2-2; D not certain. Trimming cost V 1 base and J 2 bases, with 2 bases left between them. CDR3 length: 13 amino acids. Germline assignment: CDR1 SGHVS and CDR2 FNYEAQ. CDR3 protein: CASSLDNTGELFF. The CDR3 coding sequence is TGTGCCAGCAGCTTAGACAACACCGGGGAGCTGTTTTTT.